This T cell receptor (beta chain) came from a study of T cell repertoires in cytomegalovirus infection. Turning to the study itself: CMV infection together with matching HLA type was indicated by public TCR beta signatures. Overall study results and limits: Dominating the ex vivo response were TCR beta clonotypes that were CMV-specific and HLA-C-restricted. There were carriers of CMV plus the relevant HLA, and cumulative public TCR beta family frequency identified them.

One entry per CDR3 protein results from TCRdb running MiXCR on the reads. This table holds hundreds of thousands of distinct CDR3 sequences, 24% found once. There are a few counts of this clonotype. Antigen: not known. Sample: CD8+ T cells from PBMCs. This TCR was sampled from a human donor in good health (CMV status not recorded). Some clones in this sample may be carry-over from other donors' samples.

The CDR3, as DNA: TGTGCCAGCAGTGCCCTTAGCGGGGGCGCTCGGAGCGGGGAGCTGTTTTTT. It is translated as CASSALSGGARSGELFF. V is TRBV25-1 and J is TRBJ2-2; TRBD2 agrees at 9 bases. V lost 4 bases, J lost 7 bases, and 13 bases stayed unmatched. Germline CDR1 MGHDK, CDR2 SYGVNS. This CDR3 comprises 17 residues.